This T cell receptor (beta chain) was profiled in a study of cytomegalovirus exposure and HLA in healthy donors. Study observations and caveats: The study flagged approximately 180 TCR beta chains as cytomegalovirus-associated.

CDR3 size: 14 residues. Germline CDR1 SGHVS, CDR2 FQNEAQ. The V and J ends lost 7 bases and 2 bases respectively, with 15 bases between them. On this clone: Its antigen remains unknown.

PCR used 60 Vbeta primers and 13 Jbeta primers. Profiled with immunoSEQ multiplex PCR; TCRdb holds only in-frame clones, not every one. The sample lists fewer than 200,000 clones; about 80% were seen once. This clonotype was obtained from a man aged 25-45 years in good health and CMV-seronegative. The chain combines TRBV7-8 with TRBJ2-7, with D hard to call. The sequencing sample was made of PBMCs. The CDR3 DNA reads TGTGCCAGCACCTTTTTAGACCGGGCCTACGAGCAGTACTTC. As protein: CASTFLDRAYEQYF.